These 3 T cell receptor beta chains share one sample of origin, sequenced in a study of cytomegalovirus exposure and HLA in healthy donors. The PCR used 60 Vbeta and 13 Jbeta primers. TCRdb keeps only in-frame clones here, not all; method: immunoSEQ multiplex PCR. The table has over 150,000 clones, roughly 85% seen once. The sequenced sample was PBMCs. The receptors were gathered from a woman aged 25 to 45 in good health and CMV-seronegative.

The chain uses TRBV28 and TRBJ2-1; 9 bases agree with TRBD1. The CDR3 spans 15 residues. Looked up from germline, CDR1 is MDHEN and CDR2 is SYDVKM. J gave up 4 bases and V 4 bases, and 5 bases lay outside the gene matches. This CDR3 is CASSSRDREYNEQFF. DNA of the CDR3: TGTGCCAGCAGTTCCCGGGACAGGGAATACAATGAGCAGTTCTTC.

The chain employs TRBV2 and TRBJ2-2; TRBD1 is a possible D gene (5 bases). In germline, CDR1 is SNHLY, CDR2 FYNNEI. The V end was cut by 4 bases, the J end by 4 bases, with 13 bases between. The CDR3 is 15 amino acids. CDR3 sequence: CASSVAGIGTGELFF. The DNA for the CDR3 is TGTGCCAGCAGTGTGGCAGGGATCGGCACCGGGGAGCTGTTTTTT. The variable domain in full, with the rest retrieved from reference TRBV2 and TRBJ2-2, is EPEVTQTPSHQVTQMGQEVILRCVPISNHLYFYWYRQILGQKVEFLVSFYNNEISEKSEIFDDQFSVERPDGSNFTLKIRSTKLEDSAMYFCASSVAGIGTGELFFGEGSRLTVL.

This sequence joins TRBV7-2 and TRBJ2-3; 9 positions agree with TRBD1. Germline V CDR1 and CDR2: SGHTA, FQGNSA. Germline trimming cut 5 bases from V and 6 bases from J; bases unmatched to any gene: 6. CDR3 length: 14 amino acids. For the CDR3, the DNA is TGTGCCAGCAGCCGGGACAGGGCATCCGATACGCAGTATTTT. It specifies CASSRDRASDTQYF.